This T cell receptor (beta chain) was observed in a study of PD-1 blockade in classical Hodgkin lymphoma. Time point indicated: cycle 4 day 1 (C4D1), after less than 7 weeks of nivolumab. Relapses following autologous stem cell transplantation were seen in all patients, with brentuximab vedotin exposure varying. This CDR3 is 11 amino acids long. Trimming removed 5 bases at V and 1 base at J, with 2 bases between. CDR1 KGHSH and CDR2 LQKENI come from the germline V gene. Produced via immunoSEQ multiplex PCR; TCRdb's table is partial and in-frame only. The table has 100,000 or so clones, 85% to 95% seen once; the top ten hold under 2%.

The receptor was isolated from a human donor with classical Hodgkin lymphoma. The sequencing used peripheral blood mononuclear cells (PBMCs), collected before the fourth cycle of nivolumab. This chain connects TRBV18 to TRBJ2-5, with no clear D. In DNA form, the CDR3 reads TGTGCCAGCTCAACCCAAGAGACCCAGTACTTC. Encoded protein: CASSTQETQYF.